The 11 T cell receptor beta chains presented below share a single source sample, sequenced in a study of T cell changes during pregnancy in multiple sclerosis. Profiling relied on immunoSEQ multiplex PCR, and the TCRdb table lists in-frame clones only, not all of them. Of 60,000 to 80,000 clones in the sample, around 85% are singletons; the top ten hold 3% to 3.5%. Material: peripheral blood, obtained before pregnancy. The source is a female donor with multiple sclerosis, enrolled in a pregnancy study.

V gene TRBV5-1 combines with J gene TRBJ2-2; no reliable D call. The CDR3 consists of 14 residues. V was cut by 0 bases and J by 3 bases, with 6 bases left in between. Per germline, CDR1 SGHRS and CDR2 YFSETQ. Here the CDR3 reads CASSLDSHTGELFF. The CDR3 DNA follows: TGCGCCAGCAGCTTGGACAGTCACACCGGGGAGCTGTTTTTT.

The chain links TRBV5-1 to TRBJ1-1; TRBD1 matches at 8 bases. This CDR3 region has 14 residues. The trim removed 2 bases at V and 4 bases at J, leaving 4 bases unmatched. In germline, CDR1 is SGHRS, CDR2 YFSETQ. The CDR3 protein is CASSLSTGGTEAFF. The CDR3 DNA reads TGCGCCAGCAGCTTAAGTACAGGGGGCACTGAAGCTTTCTTT.

This clone has a single count. The chain has TRBV19 and TRBJ1-2; 7 bases are shared with TRBD1. Germline V gives CDR1 LNHDA, CDR2 SQIVND (reference sequence). V dropped 4 bases and J dropped 5; count of bases not matched to a gene: 7. CDR3 size: 14 residues. This chain's CDR3 is CASSTLGTAYGYTF. In DNA form, the CDR3 reads TGTGCCAGTAGTACCCTAGGGACAGCGTATGGCTACACCTTC. Based on the CDR3 plus reference TRBV19 and TRBJ1-2, the full variable domain is DGGITQSPKYLFRKEGQNVTLSCEQNLNHDAMYWYRQDPGQGLRLIYYSQIVNDFQKGDIAEGYSVSREKKESFPLTVTSAQKNPTAFYLCASSTLGTAYGYTFGSGTRLTVV.

This clone was recorded a few times. The chain recombines TRBV5-1 with TRBJ2-1; 7 nucleotides agree with TRBD2. Germline loops: CDR1 SGHRS, CDR2 YFSETQ. Germline trimming cut 3 bases from V and 1 base from J; bases unmatched to any gene: 4. This CDR3 contains 15 residues. The CDR3 DNA reads TGCGCCAGCAGCTCCAATAGCGGGTCCTACAATGAGCAGTTCTTC. This sequence encodes CASSSNSGSYNEQFF.

The rearrangement joins TRBV7-6 to TRBJ1-4, with 12 bases identical to TRBD1. The length of the CDR3 is 15 residues. V was pared by 1 base and J by 8 bases, with 2 bases of the junction left unmatched. CDR1 and CDR2 (germline): SGHVS, FNYEAQ. As DNA, the CDR3 is TGTGCCAGCAGCTTAGTAGGGACAGGGGGCGAAAAACTGTTTTTT. It is translated as CASSLVGTGGEKLFF.

The rearrangement uses TRBV2 and TRBJ1-5, with TRBD1 as a possible D gene (5 bases). CDR3 length: 15 amino acids. V was shortened by 5 bases and J by 0 bases, with 11 bases between the two germline ends. CDR1 is SNHLY, CDR2 FYNNEI, per germline. As DNA, the CDR3 is TGTGCCAGCAGTCGCGACAGACTTAGCAATCAGCCCCAGCATTTT. Protein sequence: CASSRDRLSNQPQHF.

CDR3 sequence (DNA): TGCAGCGTATTTGGTGGGGCGGGGGACACTGAAGCTTTCTTT. Translated, it gives CSVFGGAGDTEAFF. V is TRBV29-1 and J is TRBJ1-1, with D tentatively TRBD1 (5 bases). V gave up 6 bases and J gave up 3 bases, with 17 bases separating them. This CDR3 is 14 amino acids long. Per the germline V gene, CDR1 is SQVTM and CDR2 is ANQGSEA.

A remark on this clone: The junction departs from the called germline gene at one end, perhaps through a read error. This chain uses TRBV11-2 with TRBJ1-5; 7 bases line up with TRBD1. Germline V gives CDR1 SGHAT, CDR2 FQNNGV. The CDR3 consists of 15 residues. The CDR3 DNA follows: TGTGCCAGCAGTTTAGACAGGGCTGAGAGTCAGCCCCAGCATTTT. This codes for CASSLDRAESQPQHF.

In this sample, this clone turned up once. This chain joins TRBV7-9 and TRBJ2-5, with TRBD1 matching 9 bases. The germline V gene has CDR1 SEHNR and CDR2 FQNEAQ (reference sequence). The V segment lost 2 bases and the J segment 6 bases; nucleotides outside the gene matches: 10. This CDR3 comprises 16 residues. The CDR3 reads CASSLNSGTGFKTQYF. The DNA of the CDR3 is TGTGCCAGCAGCTTAAACTCCGGGACAGGGTTCAAGACCCAGTACTTC.

The rearrangement uses TRBV4-1 and TRBJ1-1, with TRBD1 matching over 7 bases. V shed 4 bases and J 0 bases; nucleotides not matched to a gene: 5. The CDR3 totals 15 residues. CDR1 is MGHRA, CDR2 YSYEKL, per germline. The CDR3 DNA reads TGCGCCAGCAGCCGTGACAGGGCTCTGAACACTGAAGCTTTCTTT. Translated, it gives CASSRDRALNTEAFF.

There are a few counts of this clone. Here the CDR3 DNA reads TGTGCCAGCAGCCAGGCGAACACTGAAGCTTTCTTT. This gives the protein CASSQANTEAFF. V and J are TRBV4-2 and TRBJ1-1, with D uncertain. V lost 3 bases, J lost 1 base, and 3 bases lay in between. CDR1 is LGHNA, CDR2 YNFKEQ, per germline. This CDR3 region has 12 residues.